This T cell receptor (beta chain) originates from a study of human T cells and chemical hapten exposure. Whole-study context: Alopecia areata, totalis or universalis was found in mostly female patients.

Time point: patch test 3, about 24 weeks after DPC sensitization. The treatment denotes: therapeutic diphenylcyclopropenone sensitization with weekly scalp DPC. Patches went on only after blood had been drawn each time. Study results and limitations: TCRs above 1 in 1000 frequency did not change with DPC sensitization.

TCRdb re-called the RACE reads through MiXCR, storing one row per CDR3 protein. The top ten clones hold approximately 3.7% of a sample with tens of thousands of distinct CDR3 sequences, 10% to 11% of them seen once. Trimming shortened V by 6 bases and J by 0 bases, and 13 bases separated the two germline ends. Germline-derived CDR1 and CDR2 are LGHNA and YSLEER. The CDR3 is 15 residues long. Concerning this clonotype itself: What it binds is unknown.

The chain uses TRBV4-3 and TRBJ2-3; a weak D match, TRBD2 (6 bases). The sequencing used whole blood, collected in connection with sensitization to the hapten diphenylcyclopropenone (DPC). The TCR was taken from a woman between 50 and 59 years old with alopecia areata. Some clones in this sample may be carry-over from other donors' samples. The CDR3 DNA sequence: TGCGCCAGCAGTACCGGGACTTTAAGCACAGATACGCAGTATTTT. Residues: CASSTGTLSTDTQYF.